This T cell receptor beta chain stems from a study of blood T cell repertoires in COVID-19. About the research overall: The United States, Italy and Spain were the sources of the acute and convalescent COVID-19 samples. The analysed material was cDNA or gDNA that came from T cells, B-cell-depleted T cells, or PBMCs.

Methods used by the authors: Amplification with reference gene primers provided the estimates of nucleated cell counts. The repertoire was sequenced with immunoSEQ multiplex PCR; TCRdb's copy has only in-frame clones and lacks some. V, J and clone size are taken as reported in that table, and D and trimming were inferred from the DNA itself. Seen here are 110,000 or so clones, roughly 91% observed once, and the top ten hold about 18%. The CDR3 loop spans 11 amino acids. The germline V gene encodes CDR1 MDHEN and CDR2 SYDVKM. Losses at the gene ends were 4 bases for V and 11 bases for J; bases not matched to a gene: 3.

The V call is TRBV28, the J call TRBJ1-1, with 8 bases lining up with TRBD1. This TCR came from a human donor with acute or convalescent COVID-19. The donor label of this sample is uncertain. Sequencing used peripheral blood. This chain's CDR3 is CASSYRDRAFF. The CDR3 DNA reads as TGTGCCAGCAGTTACCGGGACAGGGCTTTCTTT.